These T cell receptor beta chains were read from a single sample in a study of T cells in Graves' hyperthyroidism and ophthalmopathy. TCRdb used MiXCR to reprocess the multiplex PCR reads, holding one entry per CDR3 protein. Of 340,000 or so distinct CDR3 sequences listed, around 17% are singletons. The specimen was blood. The receptor set was obtained from a man aged 25 to 40 with Graves' hyperthyroidism. CDR3s include the opening cysteine and the closing phenylalanine or tryptophan. The D gene is left open where the match is weak. Size tells how often a clone was seen (once, few, many) or the class of an expanded clone, and some rows leave it out.

TRBV29-1	NA	TRBJ2-5	many	CSVTSEEGRETQYF	TGCAGCGTCACATCTGAAGAGGGGAGGGAGACCCAGTACTTC
TRBV9	NA	TRBJ2-3	NA	CASSVNTGTDTQYF	TGTGCCAGCAGCGTTAACACAGGGACAGATACGCAGTATTTT
TRBV9	NA	TRBJ1-6	NA	CASAPGVLGYNSPLHF	TGTGCCAGCGCTCCCGGGGTCTTAGGCTATAATTCACCCCTCCACTTT
TRBV28	NA	TRBJ1-5	few	CASRSRVRSQPQHF	TGTGCCAGCAGGTCTCGGGTGCGGAGTCAGCCCCAGCATTTT
TRBV6-1	TRBD1	TRBJ1-3	NA	CASREMGQGGTIYF	TGTGCCAGCAGGGAGATGGGACAGGGAGGCACCATATATTTT
TRBV6-2/TRBV6-3	NA	TRBJ2-3	NA	CASSPGPRGDTQYF	TGTGCCAGCAGCCCTGGGCCCCGCGGAGATACGCAGTATTTT
TRBV3-1	NA	TRBJ2-1	many	CASSRWTSYNEQFF	TGTGCCAGCTCTCGGTGGACTTCCTACAATGAGCAGTTCTTC
TRBV12-3/TRBV12-4	NA	TRBJ2-1	many	CASSWDFSYNEQFF	TGTGCCAGCAGTTGGGATTTCTCCTACAATGAGCAGTTCTTC
TRBV7-2	TRBD2	TRBJ2-3	NA	CASTPAVYFYWRERGTDTQYF	TGTGCCAGCACCCCCGCTGTCTATTTCTATTGGCGGGAGAGGGGTACAGATACGCAGTATTTT
TRBV29-1	TRBD1	TRBJ1-1	NA	CSAGGGQGNTEAFF	TGCAGCGCCGGAGGGGGACAGGGAAACACTGAAGCTTTCTTT
TRBV29-1	TRBD2	TRBJ2-1	NA	CMGGGNEQFF	TGCATGGGGGGGGGCAATGAGCAGTTCTTC
TRBV3-1	NA	TRBJ2-7	few	CASSQSSREQYF	TGTGCCAGCAGCCAAAGCAGCCGCGAGCAGTACTTC
TRBV6-1	NA	TRBJ2-3	many	CASSGLVGTDTQYF	TGTGCCAGCAGTGGGCTAGTCGGCACAGATACGCAGTATTTT
TRBV20-1	NA	TRBJ1-1	many	CSARVTGRTEAFF	TGCAGTGCTAGAGTTACAGGGAGGACTGAAGCTTTCTTT
TRBV12-3/TRBV12-4	NA	TRBJ1-1	many	CASRRDPWTNTEAFF	TGTGCCAGCAGACGCGACCCTTGGACGAACACTGAAGCTTTCTTT
TRBV13	NA	TRBJ2-1	NA	CASSYTGEVYNEQFF	TGTGCCAGCAGCTATACAGGGGAGGTCTACAATGAGCAGTTCTTC
TRBV6-2/TRBV6-3	NA	TRBJ2-6	NA	CASSRAHSGANVLTF	TGTGCCAGCAGCAGGGCCCACTCTGGGGCCAACGTCCTGACTTTC
TRBV27	NA	TRBJ1-5	many	CASSHSNQPQHF	TGTGCCAGCAGTCATAGCAATCAGCCCCAGCATTTT
TRBV3-1	TRBD2	TRBJ2-7	NA	CASSPKDRRREIHEQYF	TGTGCCAGCAGCCCCAAGGATCGGAGGCGGGAGATTCACGAGCAGTACTTC
TRBV13	NA	TRBJ1-6	few	CASSLSTGGSPLHF	TGTGCCAGCAGCTTAAGCACAGGAGGTTCACCCCTCCACTTT
TRBV6-1	TRBD2	TRBJ2-5	NA	CASSAGTSGRARGERETQYF	TGTGCCAGCAGTGCTGGGACTAGCGGGAGGGCCCGGGGTGAACGAGAGACCCAGTACTTC
TRBV24-1	NA	TRBJ1-2	few	CATSDAGFSGYTF	TGTGCCACCAGTGATGCAGGTTTTTCTGGCTACACCTTC
TRBV20-1	NA	TRBJ2-3	many	CSASGRHSTDTQYF	TGCAGTGCTAGTGGACGGCACTCCACAGATACGCAGTATTTT
TRBV7-8	NA	TRBJ2-3	few	CASSTPLPTDTQYF	TGTGCCAGCAGCACCCCCCTCCCCACAGATACGCAGTATTTT
TRBV28	NA	TRBJ1-4	many	CASNVVDEKLFF	TGTGCCAGCAACGTAGTGGATGAAAAACTGTTTTTT
TRBV9	NA	TRBJ2-1	many	CASSVENWAPSEQFF	TGTGCCAGCAGCGTAGAGAACTGGGCCCCAAGTGAGCAGTTCTTC
TRBV10-3	NA	TRBJ1-2	NA	CAISVTGSYGYTF	TGTGCCATCAGTGTGACCGGGAGCTATGGCTACACCTTC
TRBV5-1	TRBD1	TRBJ2-3	many	CASSPGQGGTDTQYF	TGCGCCAGCAGCCCGGGACAGGGAGGGACAGATACGCAGTATTTT
TRBV24-1	NA	TRBJ2-1	few	CATSGRGSSYNEQFF	TGTGCCACCAGTGGTCGTGGAAGCTCCTACAATGAGCAGTTCTTC
TRBV13	NA	TRBJ2-3	NA	CASSLVVTQYF	TGTGCCAGCAGCTTAGTGGTTACGCAGTATTTT
TRBV5-1	NA	TRBJ2-1	few	CASSTDSSYNEQFF	TGCGCCAGCTCTACGGACTCTTCCTACAATGAGCAGTTCTTC
TRBV5-1	NA	TRBJ2-1	few	CASSLDSFYNEQFF	TGCGCCAGCAGCCTGGACTCTTTCTACAATGAGCAGTTCTTC
TRBV10-3	TRBD2	TRBJ2-1	many	CAISTTSGRADSYNEQFF	TGTGCCATCAGCACGACTAGCGGGAGGGCGGACTCCTACAATGAGCAGTTCTTC
TRBV19	NA	TRBJ1-2	few	CASSIVYFLSNGYTF	TGTGCCAGTAGTATAGTCTATTTTTTGTCGAATGGCTACACCTTC
TRBV6-1	NA	TRBJ2-5	few	CASSPLVQYF	TGTGCCAGCAGCCCCCTAGTCCAGTACTTC
TRBV29-1	TRBD1	TRBJ2-3	many	CSAGTAVLTDTQYF	TGCAGCGCTGGGACAGCCGTACTTACAGATACGCAGTATTTT
TRBV4-1	NA	TRBJ2-3	few	CASSQVGTRSTDTQYF	TGCGCCAGCAGCCAAGTAGGGACACGGAGCACAGATACGCAGTATTTT
TRBV9	TRBD2	TRBJ2-3	NA	CASSASLAGLDTQYF	TGTGCCAGCAGCGCCTCTCTAGCGGGACTAGATACGCAGTATTTT
TRBV3-1	TRBD2	TRBJ2-7	many	CASSHAGGSYEQYF	TGTGCCAGCAGCCATGCGGGAGGGTCCTACGAGCAGTACTTC
TRBV30	TRBD1	TRBJ1-5	few	CAWSSGTGDNSNQPQHF	TGTGCCTGGAGCTCCGGGACAGGGGATAATAGCAATCAGCCCCAGCATTTT
TRBV2	NA	TRBJ2-1	many	CASRVALELNEQFF	TGTGCCAGCAGAGTGGCCCTCGAGCTCAATGAGCAGTTCTTC